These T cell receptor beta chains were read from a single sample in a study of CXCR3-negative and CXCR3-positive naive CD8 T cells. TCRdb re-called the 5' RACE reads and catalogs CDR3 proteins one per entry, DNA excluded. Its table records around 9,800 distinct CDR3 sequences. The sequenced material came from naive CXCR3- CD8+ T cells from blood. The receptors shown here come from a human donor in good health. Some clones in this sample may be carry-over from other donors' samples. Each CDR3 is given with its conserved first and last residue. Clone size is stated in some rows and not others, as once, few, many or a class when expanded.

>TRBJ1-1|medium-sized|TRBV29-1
CSVALGSHTEAFF
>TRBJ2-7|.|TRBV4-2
CASSQLAGNSDEQYF
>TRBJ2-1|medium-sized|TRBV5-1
CASSLRGSNEQFF
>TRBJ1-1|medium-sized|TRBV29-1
CSVDIGVTTEAFF
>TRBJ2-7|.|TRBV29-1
CSVEGGGTYEQYF
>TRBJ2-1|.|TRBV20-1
CSARGAADEQFF
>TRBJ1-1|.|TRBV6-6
CASSPPSTEAFF
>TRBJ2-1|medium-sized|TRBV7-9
CASSFGAGQGNEQFF
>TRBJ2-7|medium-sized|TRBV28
CASRGGYEQYF
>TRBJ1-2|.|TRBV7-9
CASSGESWGYTF
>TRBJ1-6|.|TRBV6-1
CASSEFVSAHSPLHF
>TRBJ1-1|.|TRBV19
CASSTTGGRNTQAFF
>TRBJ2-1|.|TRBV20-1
CSARSNSYNEQFF
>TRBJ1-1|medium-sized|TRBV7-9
CASSLLSERAEAFF
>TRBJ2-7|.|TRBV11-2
CASSRTTGDAYEQYF
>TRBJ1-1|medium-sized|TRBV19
CASWRSNTEAFF
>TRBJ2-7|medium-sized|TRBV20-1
CSANSGQEGYEQYF
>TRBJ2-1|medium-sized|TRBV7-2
CASSFAAGVPNEQFF
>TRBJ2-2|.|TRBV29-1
CSVLSGVMYTGELFF
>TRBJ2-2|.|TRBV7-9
CASSPQGNAGELFF
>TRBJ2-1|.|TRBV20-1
CSAREWQGASYNEQFF
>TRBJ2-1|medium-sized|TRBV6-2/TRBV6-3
CASSTGVDEQFF
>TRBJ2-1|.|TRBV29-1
CSATGHTYNEQFF
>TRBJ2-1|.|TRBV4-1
CASSQITDEQFF
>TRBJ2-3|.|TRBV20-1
CSARAVASWGTDTQYF
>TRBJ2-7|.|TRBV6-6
CASSYDLGLAITYEQYF
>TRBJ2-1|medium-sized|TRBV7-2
CASSPITPNEQFF
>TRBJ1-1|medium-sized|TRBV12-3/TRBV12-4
CASSRGIRTEAFF
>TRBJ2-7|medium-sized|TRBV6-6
CASSYAKGESLYSYEQYF
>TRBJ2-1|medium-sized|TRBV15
CATSGGYRVFNNEQFF
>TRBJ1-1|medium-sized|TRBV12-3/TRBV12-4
CASSVSSAGTEAFF
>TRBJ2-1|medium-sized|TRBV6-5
CASSYSTGGRDEQFF
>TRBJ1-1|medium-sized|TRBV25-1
CASRVNTEAFF
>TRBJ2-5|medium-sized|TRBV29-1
CSVSEGTGRETQYF
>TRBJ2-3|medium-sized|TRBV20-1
CSARDEGLMDTQYF
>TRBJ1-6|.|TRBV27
CASSPGGTTIHPLHF
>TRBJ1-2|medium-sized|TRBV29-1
CSVEYSYGYTF
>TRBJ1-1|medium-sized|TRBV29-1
CSVAGEVANTEAFF
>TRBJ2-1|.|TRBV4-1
CASSQVRGSYNEQFF
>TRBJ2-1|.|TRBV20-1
CSARDLTSGPYNEQFF
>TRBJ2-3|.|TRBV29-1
CSVVGGSTDTQYF
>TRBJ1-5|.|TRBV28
CASSFEVSNQPQHF
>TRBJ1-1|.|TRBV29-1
CSVRVSGVGTEAFF
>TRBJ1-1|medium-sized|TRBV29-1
CSVEGESTEAFF
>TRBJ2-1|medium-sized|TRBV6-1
CASSRQAWDYRAYDQSYNEQFF